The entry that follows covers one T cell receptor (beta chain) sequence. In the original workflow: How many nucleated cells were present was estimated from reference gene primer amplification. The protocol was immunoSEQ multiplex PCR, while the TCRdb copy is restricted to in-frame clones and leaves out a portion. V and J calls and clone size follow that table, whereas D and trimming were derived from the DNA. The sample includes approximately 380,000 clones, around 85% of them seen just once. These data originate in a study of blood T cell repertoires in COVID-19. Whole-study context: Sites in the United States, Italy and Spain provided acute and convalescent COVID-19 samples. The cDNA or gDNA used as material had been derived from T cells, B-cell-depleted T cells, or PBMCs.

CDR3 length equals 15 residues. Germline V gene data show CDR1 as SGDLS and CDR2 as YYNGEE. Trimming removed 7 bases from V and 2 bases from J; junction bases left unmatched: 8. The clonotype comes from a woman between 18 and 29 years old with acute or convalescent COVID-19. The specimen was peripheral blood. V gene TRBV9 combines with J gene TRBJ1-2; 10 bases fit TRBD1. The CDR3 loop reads CASGDGQGGNYGYTF. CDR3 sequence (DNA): TGTGCCAGCGGCGACGGACAGGGGGGAAACTATGGCTACACCTTC. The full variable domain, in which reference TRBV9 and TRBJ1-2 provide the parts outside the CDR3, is DSGVTQTPKHLITATGQRVTLRCSPRSGDLSVYWYQQSLDQGLQFLIQYYNGEERAKGNILERFSAQQFPDLHSELNLSSLELGDSALYFCASGDGQGGNYGYTFGSGTRLTVV.